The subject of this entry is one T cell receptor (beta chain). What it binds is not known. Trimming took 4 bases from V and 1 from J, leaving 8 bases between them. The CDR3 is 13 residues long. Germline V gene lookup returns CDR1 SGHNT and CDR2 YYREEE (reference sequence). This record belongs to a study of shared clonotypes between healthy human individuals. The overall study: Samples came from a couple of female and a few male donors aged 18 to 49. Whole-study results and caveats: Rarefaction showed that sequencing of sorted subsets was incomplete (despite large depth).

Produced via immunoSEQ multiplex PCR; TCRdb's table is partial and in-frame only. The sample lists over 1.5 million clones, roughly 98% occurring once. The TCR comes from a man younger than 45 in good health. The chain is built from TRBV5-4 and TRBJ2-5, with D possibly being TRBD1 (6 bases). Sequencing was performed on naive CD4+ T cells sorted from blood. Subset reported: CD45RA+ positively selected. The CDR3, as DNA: TGTGCCAGCAGCCGGGACATCCAAGAGACCCAGTACTTC. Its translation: CASSRDIQETQYF.